This entry concerns a single TCR beta chain. The CDR3 sequence is 16 residues long. CDR1 MNHEY and CDR2 SVGEGT come from the germline V gene. The V segment lost 5 bases and the J segment 0 bases; nucleotides outside the gene matches: 7. The data derive from a study of blood T cell repertoires in COVID-19. The overall study: Acute and convalescent COVID-19 specimens originated in the United States, Italy and Spain. T cells, B-cell-depleted T cells, or PBMCs provided the cDNA or gDNA that served as material.

While infection was still active, Seattle patients were enrolled and then followed longitudinally. Authors' analysis steps: Reference gene primers were amplified, and this amplification served to estimate nucleated cell counts. Clones were read by immunoSEQ multiplex PCR, and TCRdb kept only the in-frame ones, dropping some. The V and J calls and clone size are taken from that table; D and trimming were inferred from the DNA. The sample gives 150,000 or so clones, 70% to 80% of which show up once; roughly 4.9% is in the top ten. This clonotype originated in a woman between 65 and 79 years old with COVID-19, enrolled during active disease. The chain carries TRBV6-2 or TRBV6-3 and TRBJ1-3, with TRBD1 identical over 7 bases. The source material was peripheral blood. In DNA form, the CDR3 reads TGTGCCAGCAGTCGGACAGGTGTCCTCTCTGGAAACACCATATATTTT. This encodes CASSRTGVLSGNTIYF.